Below, 22 T cell receptor beta chains from the same sample are listed, as sequenced in a study of monozygotic twins with inflammatory bowel disease (dated by TCRdb to between 2018 and 2021). Library generation was performed with 5' RACE. Sequenced on an Illumina HiSeq 2500. TCRdb reanalyzed the reads, keeping one entry per CDR3 protein sequence and omitting DNA. The sample's records list 170,000 or so distinct CDR3 sequences. 6.5% to 9% of the sample is taken by the ten largest. Specimen: blood. These TCRs come from a human donor with ulcerative colitis or Crohn's disease, or a healthy co-twin of an affected twin (not recorded which).

The rearrangement links TRBV20-1 to TRBJ1-2. Germline CDR1 is DFQATT and CDR2 is SNEGSKA (reference sequence). The CDR3 runs 14 residues. The CDR3 protein is CSVSTIITGISYTF.

J is TRBJ2-7 and V is TRBV12-3 or TRBV12-4; TCRdb's assignment of TRBD1 cannot be checked, as there is no DNA. The CDR3 is made up of 13 amino acids. The CDR3 reads CASSLGRGNEQYF.

V and J are TRBV30 and TRBJ1-4. Germline CDR1 and CDR2: GTSNPN and SVGIG (reference sequence). CDR3 length: 16 residues. The CDR3 reads CAWSVQAQVTNEKLFF.

This chain links TRBV5-1 with TRBJ1-2. In germline, CDR1 is SGHRS, CDR2 YFSETQ. The CDR3 length is 14 residues. The CDR3 loop reads CASSPQTASYGYTF.

The rearrangement uses TRBV29-1 and TRBJ2-7; TCRdb reports TRBD1, a call that lacks DNA to check it against. CDR3 length: 12 residues. The germline V gene encodes CDR1 SQVTM and CDR2 ANQGSEA. Here the CDR3 reads CSVVQGPHEQYF.

This chain links TRBV7-3 with TRBJ2-1; TCRdb proposes TRBD1, but this gene call is untestable without DNA. Germline CDR1 and CDR2: SGHTA and FQGTGA. The CDR3 runs 15 residues. CDR3 in amino acids: CASSLTVAPTVEQFF. Complete variable domain (other parts from reference TRBV7-3 and TRBJ2-1): GAGVSQTPSNKVTEKGKYVELRCDPISGHTALYWYRQSLGQGPEFLIYFQGTGAADDSGLPNDRFFAVRPEGSVSTLKIQRTERGDSAVYLCASSLTVAPTVEQFFGPGTRLTVL.

This chain uses TRBV7-9 with TRBJ2-7; TCRdb names TRBD1, which stays unverified in the absence of DNA. Germline V gene lookup returns CDR1 SEHNR and CDR2 FQNEAQ (reference sequence). CDR3 length: 17 amino acids. The CDR3 protein is CASSSSTPLAVPYEQYF.

The rearrangement uses TRBV6-2 or TRBV6-3 and TRBJ2-7. CDR3 size: 16 residues. Germline V gene lookup returns CDR1 MNHEY and CDR2 SVGEGT. The CDR3 protein is CASSYADRGRPYEQYF.

The chain recombines TRBV5-1 with TRBJ2-7; TCRdb's assignment of TRBD1 cannot be checked, as there is no DNA. Germline V lookup: CDR1 SGHRS, CDR2 YFSETQ. There are 14 residues in the CDR3. The CDR3 sequence is CASSLALQGNEQYF.

CDR3 loop: CASRPTDSYNSPLHF. The gene calls are TRBV2 and TRBJ1-6; the TCRdb D gene call, TRBD1, has no DNA to confirm it. Germline assignment: CDR1 SNHLY and CDR2 FYNNEI. There are 15 residues in the CDR3.

The chain uses TRBV20-1 and TRBJ2-7. The CDR3 loop spans 11 amino acids. Germline V CDR1 and CDR2: DFQATT, SNEGSKA (reference sequence). CDR3: CSAPYTYEQYF.

The chain couples TRBV10-2 to TRBJ2-2; the TCRdb call, TRBD1, lacks DNA for checking. Germline CDR1 and CDR2: WSHSY and SAAADI. This CDR3 is 17 amino acids long. CDR3: CASTPRLRQGNTGELFF.

The chain is built from TRBV18 and TRBJ1-5; TCRdb lists TRBD1, though no DNA is available to test this call. Looked up from germline, CDR1 is KGHSH and CDR2 is LQKENI. The CDR3 runs to 14 residues. CDR3 protein: CASSPRGDNQPQHF.

The J gene is TRBJ2-5, the V gene TRBV20-1; TCRdb's assignment of TRBD2 cannot be checked, as there is no DNA. The germline CDR1 and CDR2 sequences are DFQATT and SNEGSKA (reference sequence). The CDR3 extends over 11 amino acids. Here the CDR3 reads CSVRVVETQYF.

V gene TRBV18 combines with J gene TRBJ2-2. Germline V gene sequence: CDR1 KGHSH, CDR2 LQKENI. The CDR3 has 14 amino acids. CDR3 residues: CASSPPSVTGELFF. The entire variable domain, with the rest obtained from reference TRBV18 and TRBJ2-2, is as follows: NAGVMQNPRHLVRRRGQEARLRCSPMKGHSHVYWYRQLPEEGLKFMVYLQKENIIDESGMPKERFSAEFPKEGPSILRIQQVVRGDSAAYFCASSPPSVTGELFFGEGSRLTVL.

V is TRBV5-1 and J is TRBJ1-6; without DNA, the TCRdb call of TRBD1 cannot be checked. The CDR3 sequence is 15 residues long. Germline CDR1 is SGHRS and CDR2 is YFSETQ. The CDR3 here is CASSFGQSYNSPLHF.

This chain connects TRBV27 to TRBJ2-2. The CDR3 has 12 amino acids. The germline gives CDR1 MNHEY, CDR2 SMNVEV (reference sequence). CDR3 loop: CASRGSTGELFF.

The chain recombines TRBV29-1 with TRBJ1-2; as DNA is missing, the TRBD1 call by TCRdb cannot be tested. Germline V gene lookup returns CDR1 SQVTM and CDR2 ANQGSEA. This CDR3 has 13 amino acids. CDR3 protein: CSVIPTGDYGYTF.

The chain is built from TRBV21-1 and TRBJ2-7; TCRdb reports TRBD1, a call that lacks DNA to check it against. TRBV21-1 is a recognized pseudogene. This CDR3 contains 18 residues. The CDR3 sequence is CASSSIDRVTPEFYEQYF.

V usage is TRBV4-1 and J usage is TRBJ2-5; without DNA, the TCRdb call of TRBD2 cannot be checked. The CDR3 totals 14 residues. CDR1 and CDR2 from the germline V gene are MGHRA and YSYEKL. CDR3: CASSKRENQETQYF.

The V gene is TRBV7-2, the J gene TRBJ1-4. This CDR3 spans 13 amino acids. Germline CDR1 and CDR2: SGHTA and FQGNSA. CDR3 sequence reads: CASSPRPNEKLFF. The full variable domain, with the rest looked up from reference TRBV7-2 and TRBJ1-4, is GAGVSQSPSNKVTEKGKDVELRCDPISGHTALYWYRQSLGQGLEFLIYFQGNSAPDKSGLPSDRFSAERTGGSVSTLTIQRTQQEDSAVYLCASSPRPNEKLFFGSGTQLSVL.

The CDR3 is CAAGDILYEQYF. V and J are TRBV25-1 and TRBJ2-7; TCRdb picks TRBD1, but there is no DNA to check that call. This CDR3 has 12 residues. The germline V gene has CDR1 MGHDK and CDR2 SYGVNS.